The rows below give T cell receptor beta chains drawn from one sample of a study of blood T cell repertoires in COVID-19. Measured with immunoSEQ multiplex PCR; TCRdb has only the in-frame clones, and not every one. The sample lists over 250,000 clones; 70% to 85% were seen once. The sample comprised peripheral blood. Receptor source: a human donor with COVID-19, enrolled during active disease. The donor label of this sample is uncertain. Both conserved end residues are part of each CDR3. D genes are given only for firm matches. Size is stated for part of the rows, as once, few or many counts, or as a class when the clone is expanded.

CDR3 DNA: TGTGCCAGTAGCAGGGATACTGGAAACACCATATATTTT
CDR3 protein: CASSRDTGNTIYF
D gene: NA
V gene: TRBV19
J gene: TRBJ1-3
clone size: many

CDR3 DNA: TGCGCCAGCAGCTTTCGAAGGGGGCAGACCGGGGAGCTGTTTTTT
CDR3 protein: CASSFRRGQTGELFF
D gene: TRBD1
V gene: TRBV5-1
J gene: TRBJ2-2
clone size: few

CDR3 DNA: TGTGCCAGCAGCCAAGAAACTACCTCCTACGAGCAGTACTTC
CDR3 protein: CASSQETTSYEQYF
D gene: NA
V gene: TRBV4-2
J gene: TRBJ2-7
clone size: NA

CDR3 DNA: TGTGCCAGCAGCTTAGGCACGACAGGGGACGGGGCAGAGACCCAGTACTTC
CDR3 protein: CASSLGTTGDGAETQYF
D gene: TRBD1
V gene: TRBV11-2
J gene: TRBJ2-5
clone size: NA

CDR3 DNA: TGTGCCAGCAGTCCAACAGGGGGCGCGAATTCACCCCTCCACTTT
CDR3 protein: CASSPTGGANSPLHF
D gene: TRBD1
V gene: TRBV28
J gene: TRBJ1-6
clone size: NA

CDR3 DNA: TGCAGCGTTCGGTGGGCGGGAGTAGGGCCAGATACGCAGTATTTT
CDR3 protein: CSVRWAGVGPDTQYF
D gene: TRBD2
V gene: TRBV29-1
J gene: TRBJ2-3
clone size: NA

CDR3 DNA: TGTGCCAGCAGCGCGCCACAGGGTCCCGGGGCCAACGTCCTGACTTTC
CDR3 protein: CASSAPQGPGANVLTF
D gene: NA
V gene: TRBV9
J gene: TRBJ2-6
clone size: NA

CDR3 DNA: TGTGCCAGCAGCTTACTCGGGGAGACCCCCGTCGATTCACCCCTCCACTTT
CDR3 protein: CASSLLGETPVDSPLHF
D gene: NA
V gene: TRBV7-9
J gene: TRBJ1-6
clone size: few

CDR3 DNA: TGTGCCAGCAGCGTAGCGGGACAGGGCTCGCCCGTGTTGGTTAACTATGGCTACACCTTC
CDR3 protein: CASSVAGQGSPVLVNYGYTF
D gene: TRBD1
V gene: TRBV9
J gene: TRBJ1-2
clone size: NA

CDR3 DNA: TGTGCCAGCAGTTGGGCCGGTGGTACTGGGGCCAACGTCCTGACTTTC
CDR3 protein: CASSWAGGTGANVLTF
D gene: NA
V gene: TRBV28
J gene: TRBJ2-6
clone size: NA

CDR3 DNA: TGTGCCAGCAGCTTAGCCGAGGTTGTCTACACCTTC
CDR3 protein: CASSLAEVVYTF
D gene: NA
V gene: TRBV5-6
J gene: TRBJ1-2
clone size: few

CDR3 DNA: TGCAGCGTTGTACAGGGGGCGTCGAGCTACGAGCAGTACTTC
CDR3 protein: CSVVQGASSYEQYF
D gene: TRBD1
V gene: TRBV29-1
J gene: TRBJ2-7
clone size: NA

CDR3 DNA: TGTGCCAGCACGACAGTACAGAGGCCAGATACGCAGTATTTT
CDR3 protein: CASTTVQRPDTQYF
D gene: NA
V gene: TRBV6-5
J gene: TRBJ2-3
clone size: NA

CDR3 DNA: TGTGCCAGTAACCAGGACAGGGCGGGAGATACGCAGTATTTT
CDR3 protein: CASNQDRAGDTQYF
D gene: TRBD1
V gene: TRBV19
J gene: TRBJ2-3
clone size: NA

CDR3 DNA: TGTGCCAGCAGCCTCACAGGGGTCGAGCAGTACTTC
CDR3 protein: CASSLTGVEQYF
D gene: TRBD1
V gene: TRBV11-2
J gene: TRBJ2-7
clone size: once

CDR3 DNA: TGCGCCAGCAGCTTGGGCGGGGGAAACACCGGGGAGCTGTTTTTT
CDR3 protein: CASSLGGGNTGELFF
D gene: TRBD2
V gene: TRBV5-1
J gene: TRBJ2-2
clone size: NA